This entry is about one T cell receptor beta chain. Its cognate antigen is unknown. The CDR3 extends over 14 amino acids. V shed 0 bases and J shed 4 bases, with 9 bases lying between them. CDR1 is SGHRS, CDR2 YFSETQ, per germline. TCRdb reanalysed the reads using MiXCR and keeps one entry per CDR3 protein. The sample has about 260,000 distinct CDR3 sequences, around 13% seen once. This entry comes from a study of T cell repertoires in cytomegalovirus infection. Overall study context: Matching HLA type and CMV infection were both indicated by public TCR beta signatures. Study results and limitations: Based on cumulative public TCR beta family frequency, carriers of CMV plus the relevant HLA were identified. HLA-C-restricted CMV clonotypes gave the most frequent clonotype in two of eight donors.

Specimen: PBMCs. The gene calls are TRBV5-1 and TRBJ2-3; D possibly corresponds to TRBD2 (5 bases). The receptor's source is a human donor in good health (CMV status not recorded). Some clones in this sample may be carry-over from other donors' samples. CDR3: CASSLGGFPDTQYF. CDR3 sequence (DNA): TGCGCCAGCAGCTTGGGAGGGTTCCCAGATACGCAGTATTTT.